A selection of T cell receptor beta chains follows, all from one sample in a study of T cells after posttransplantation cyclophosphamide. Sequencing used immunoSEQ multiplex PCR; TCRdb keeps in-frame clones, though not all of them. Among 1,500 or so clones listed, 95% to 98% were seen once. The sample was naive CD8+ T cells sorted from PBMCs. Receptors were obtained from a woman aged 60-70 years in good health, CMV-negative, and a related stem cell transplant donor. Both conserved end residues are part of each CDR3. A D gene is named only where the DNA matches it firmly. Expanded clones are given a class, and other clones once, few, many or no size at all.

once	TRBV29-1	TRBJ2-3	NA	TGCAGCGTTGTAGGCGGCGAGGCAGATACGCAGTATTTT	CSVVGGEADTQYF
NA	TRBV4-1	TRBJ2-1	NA	TGCGCCAGCAGCAAATCGGACAAGAGCAAGGAGCAGTTCTTC	CASSKSDKSKEQFF
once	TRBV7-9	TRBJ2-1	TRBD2	TGTGCCAGCAGCTTAGTGTCTAGCGGGATCCACAATGAGCAGTTCTTC	CASSLVSSGIHNEQFF
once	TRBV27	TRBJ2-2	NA	TGTGCCAGCAGTTTGAGTGAGACCGGGGAGCTGTTTTTT	CASSLSETGELFF
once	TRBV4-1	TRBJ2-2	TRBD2	TGCGCCAGCAGCCTTAGCGGGGGGGAGGTCGGGGAGCTGTTTTTT	CASSLSGGEVGELFF
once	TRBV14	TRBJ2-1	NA	TGTGCCAGCAGCCAAGATAGGATAGGGAGTCCGTACAATGAGCAGTTCTTC	CASSQDRIGSPYNEQFF
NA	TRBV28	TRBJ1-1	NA	TGTGCCAGCAGTTTATATCGGGGGGCGACTGAAGCTTTCTTT	CASSLYRGATEAFF
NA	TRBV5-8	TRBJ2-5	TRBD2	TGTGCCAGCAGCCACCGACTAGCGGGGGAAGAGACCCAGTACTTC	CASSHRLAGEETQYF
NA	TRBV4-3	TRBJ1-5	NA	TGCGCCAGCAGCCTGGGGACAACCAATCAGCCCCAGCATTTT	CASSLGTTNQPQHF
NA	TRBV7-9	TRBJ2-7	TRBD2	TGTGCCAGCAGCACGAGCGGGAGTGTCGACGAGCAGTACTTC	CASSTSGSVDEQYF
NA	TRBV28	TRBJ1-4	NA	TGTGCCAGCAGTTTATTACTTACAGGGATTGAAAAACTGTTTTTT	CASSLLLTGIEKLFF
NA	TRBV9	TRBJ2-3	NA	TGTGCCAGCAGCGTAGACCCCCCACTAGCAGATACGCAGTATTTT	CASSVDPPLADTQYF
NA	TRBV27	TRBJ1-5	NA	TGTGCCAGCAGTTCGGACAGTTATAGCAATCAGCCCCAGCATTTT	CASSSDSYSNQPQHF
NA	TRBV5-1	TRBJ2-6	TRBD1	TGCGCCAGCAGCTTGAATCCACCGGGACAGGGGGCCTCTGGGGCCAACGTCCTGACTTTC	CASSLNPPGQGASGANVLTF
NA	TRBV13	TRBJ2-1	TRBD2	TGTGCCAGCAGCCCCCGGACTAGCGGTACCTACAATGAGCAGTTCTTC	CASSPRTSGTYNEQFF
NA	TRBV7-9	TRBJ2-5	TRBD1	TGTGCCAGCAGCTTAATACCGGGACAGGGGGCTGTAGAGACCCAGTACTTC	CASSLIPGQGAVETQYF
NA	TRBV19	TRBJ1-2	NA	TGTGCCAGTACCAGGCGGGTTTTTGACTATGGCTACACCTTC	CASTRRVFDYGYTF
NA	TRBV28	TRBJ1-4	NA	TGTGCCAGCAGTTTATGGGACAGTGCAACTAATGAAAAACTGTTTTTT	CASSLWDSATNEKLFF
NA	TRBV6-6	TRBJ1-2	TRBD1	TGTGCCAGCAGTTGTAGGGACAGGGCCCACTATGGCTACACCTTC	CASSCRDRAHYGYTF
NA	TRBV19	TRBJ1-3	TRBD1	TGTGCCAGTAGTGGGACAGGCTCTGGAAACACCATATATTTT	CASSGTGSGNTIYF
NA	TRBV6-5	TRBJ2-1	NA	TGTGCCAGCAGTTACTCGATTAGGGGAGGCAATGAGCAGTTCTTC	CASSYSIRGGNEQFF
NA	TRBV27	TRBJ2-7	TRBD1	TGTGCCAGCAGTCGATTGGGGGCACAGGGGGCAAACTACGAGCAGTACTTC	CASSRLGAQGANYEQYF
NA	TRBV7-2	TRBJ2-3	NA	TGTGCCAGCAGCTTAGAGTGGCAGGGGACGACAGATACGCAGTATTTT	CASSLEWQGTTDTQYF
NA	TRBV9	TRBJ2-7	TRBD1	TGTGCCAGCAGCGTAGGCGGGACAGGGGACCTCTACGAGCAGTACTTC	CASSVGGTGDLYEQYF
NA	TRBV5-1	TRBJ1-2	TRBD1	TGCGCCAGCAGCTTGGGGACAGGGGTCTATGGCTACACCTTC	CASSLGTGVYGYTF
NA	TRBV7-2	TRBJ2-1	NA	TGTGCCAGCAGCTTAGGCGGAGGGCCCAATGAGCAGTTCTTC	CASSLGGGPNEQFF
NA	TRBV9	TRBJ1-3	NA	TGTGCCAGCTCCACCCGGACAGAACCCTGGGACATATATTTT	CASSTRTEPWDIYF
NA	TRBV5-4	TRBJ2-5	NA	TGTGCCAGCAGCTTGAGAGGGAAAGAGACCCAGTACTTC	CASSLRGKETQYF
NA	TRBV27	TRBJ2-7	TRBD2	TGTGCCAGCAGTTTACAAGGGGTTACGGGAGGAATCTCCTACGAGCAGTACTTC	CASSLQGVTGGISYEQYF
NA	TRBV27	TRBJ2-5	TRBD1	TGTGCCAGCAGTGCCTCCGGGGACAGGGACGAAGAGACCCAGTACTTC	CASSASGDRDEETQYF
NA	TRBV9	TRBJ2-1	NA	TGTGCCAGCAGCCTAGAGCACTACAATGAGCAGTTCTTC	CASSLEHYNEQFF
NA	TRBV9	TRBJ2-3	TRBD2	TGTGCCAGCAGCACCCCGCGGGAGCGGGGGGGTTCAAATACGCAGTATTTT	CASSTPRERGGSNTQYF
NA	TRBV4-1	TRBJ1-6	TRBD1	TGCGCCAGCAGCCAAGGAGCGGGCAGGGGGTTTAGAAATTCACCCCTCCACTTT	CASSQGAGRGFRNSPLHF
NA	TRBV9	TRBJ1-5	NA	TGTGCCAGCAGCCCCCTCGATCAGCCCCAGCATTTT	CASSPLDQPQHF
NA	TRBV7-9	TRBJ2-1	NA	TGTGCCAGCAGCTACACCCTTGGTCACAATGAGCAGTTCTTC	CASSYTLGHNEQFF
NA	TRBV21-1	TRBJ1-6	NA	TGTGCCAGCAGCGGGACATTCGGGGGGTCCTATAATTCACCCCTCCACTTT	CASSGTFGGSYNSPLHF
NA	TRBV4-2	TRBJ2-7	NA	TGTGCCAGCAGCCTTGGGCGGGATAGTTCCTACGAGCAGTACTTC	CASSLGRDSSYEQYF
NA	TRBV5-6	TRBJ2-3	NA	TGTGCCAGCAGCTTGGGAGGGCGCCCAGATACGCAGTATTTT	CASSLGGRPDTQYF
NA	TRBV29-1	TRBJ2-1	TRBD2	TGCAGCGTTGAAGATCCCCATCTAGCGGTCTCCTACAATGAGCAGTTCTTC	CSVEDPHLAVSYNEQFF
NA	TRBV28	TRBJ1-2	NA	TGTGCCAGCAGTTCGGTCCTAGGCACCGTCAACTATGGCTACACCTTC	CASSSVLGTVNYGYTF
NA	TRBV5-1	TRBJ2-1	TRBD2	TGCGCCAGCAGCTTGACGGGGGGGCCCCACAATGAGCAGTTCTTC	CASSLTGGPHNEQFF